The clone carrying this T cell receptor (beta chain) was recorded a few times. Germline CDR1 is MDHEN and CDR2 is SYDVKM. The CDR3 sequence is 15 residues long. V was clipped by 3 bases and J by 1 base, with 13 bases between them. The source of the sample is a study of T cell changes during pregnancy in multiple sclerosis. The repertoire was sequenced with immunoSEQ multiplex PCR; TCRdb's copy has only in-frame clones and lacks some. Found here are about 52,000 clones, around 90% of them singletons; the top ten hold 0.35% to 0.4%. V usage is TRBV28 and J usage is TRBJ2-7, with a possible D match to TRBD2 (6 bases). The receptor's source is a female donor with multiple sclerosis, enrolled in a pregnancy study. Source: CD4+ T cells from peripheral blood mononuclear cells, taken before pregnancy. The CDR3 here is CASSFPGASSYEQYF. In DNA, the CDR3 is TGTGCCAGCAGTTTTCCGGGAGCCTCATCCTACGAGCAGTACTTC.